This TCR beta chain was documented in a study of cytomegalovirus exposure and HLA in healthy donors. The germline V gene encodes CDR1 SGHTA and CDR2 FQGNSA. V was trimmed by 3 bases and J by 10 bases, leaving 18 bases between them. The CDR3 has 14 residues. The study ran its PCR with 60 Vbeta and 13 Jbeta primers. Clones were read by immunoSEQ multiplex PCR, and TCRdb kept only the in-frame ones, dropping some. Of roughly 190,000 clones in the sample, roughly four fifths are singletons; the top ten hold about 0.78%. J is TRBJ2-5 and V is TRBV7-2; weak D call: TRBD2 (6 bases). The source of this sequence is a woman younger than 35 in good health and CMV-seronegative. The sequencing input was PBMCs. The CDR3 here is CASSLGLSTRDQYF. CDR3 DNA sequence: TGTGCCAGCAGCTTGGGACTCTCTACGAGAGACCAGTACTTC. Using reference TRBV7-2 and TRBJ2-5 for the parts outside the CDR3, the full variable domain is GAGVSQSPSNKVTEKGKDVELRCDPISGHTALYWYRQSLGQGLEFLIYFQGNSAPDKSGLPSDRFSAERTGGSVSTLTIQRTQQEDSAVYLCASSLGLSTRDQYFGPGTRLLVL.